This T cell receptor beta chain was captured by sequencing in a study of graft-versus-host responses after intestinal transplantation. The overall study: After anti-thymocyte globulin induction, recipients took tacrolimus and steroids for approximately three years.

Worth noting for this clone: Its specificity is not known.

The table came from immunoSEQ multiplex PCR; TCRdb's copy has only in-frame clones and leaves some out. This sample yields under 130,000 clones, of which 80% to 95% are seen a single time; approximately 1% belongs to the top ten. Whole-study findings and limits: Early post-transplant falls in HvG clones accompanied the peak levels of circulating GvH clones. Some patients had graft-donor T cell macrochimerism. In their allografts, the ratios of graft-versus-host to host-versus-graft T cell clones were high. GvH clonotypes were identified within recipient marrow, with a subset emerging first in ileum or blood.

This specimen consisted of unstimulated CD8+ T cells sorted from spleen or lymph node cells, obtained before intestinal transplant. The source is a human donor who received an intestinal transplant.

This chain's CDR3 is CASSQVIGLASPDTQYF. Here the CDR3 DNA reads TGTGCCAGCAGCCAAGTCATCGGACTAGCGTCCCCAGATACGCAGTATTTT. The V gene is TRBV4-2, the J gene TRBJ2-3, with 9 nucleotides matching TRBD2. Germline CDR1 is LGHNA and CDR2 is YNFKEQ. Germline trimming cut 1 base from V and 4 bases from J; bases unmatched to any gene: 9. The CDR3 runs 17 residues.